This T cell receptor beta chain was recovered during a study of CD8 T cells in ankylosing spondylitis. Whole-study results and caveats: Made up of eight highly homologous variants, a TCR beta motif appeared characteristic of ankylosing spondylitis blood.

Quantitative 5'-RACE with molecular barcodes produced the TCR beta libraries. MiXCR, run by TCRdb on the 5' RACE reads, gives a single entry per CDR3 protein. The table includes 700,000 or so distinct CDR3 sequences, over 15% detected once. Germline CDR1 reads DFQATT; CDR2 reads SNEGSKA (reference sequence). Trimming took off 2 bases at V and 5 bases at J, with 10 bases between the two ends. The CDR3 contains 13 residues. This clonotype was detected only a few times. Its target is not known. The chain carries TRBV20-1 and TRBJ1-5; D gene unclear. The sequencing sample was made of blood, either unsorted or a sorted T cell fraction (not recorded which). The clonotype comes from a male donor with ankylosing spondylitis. The CDR3 region has the DNA TGCAGTGCTAGATCTTTCCTCGATCAGCCCCAGCATTTT. Protein: CSARSFLDQPQHF.